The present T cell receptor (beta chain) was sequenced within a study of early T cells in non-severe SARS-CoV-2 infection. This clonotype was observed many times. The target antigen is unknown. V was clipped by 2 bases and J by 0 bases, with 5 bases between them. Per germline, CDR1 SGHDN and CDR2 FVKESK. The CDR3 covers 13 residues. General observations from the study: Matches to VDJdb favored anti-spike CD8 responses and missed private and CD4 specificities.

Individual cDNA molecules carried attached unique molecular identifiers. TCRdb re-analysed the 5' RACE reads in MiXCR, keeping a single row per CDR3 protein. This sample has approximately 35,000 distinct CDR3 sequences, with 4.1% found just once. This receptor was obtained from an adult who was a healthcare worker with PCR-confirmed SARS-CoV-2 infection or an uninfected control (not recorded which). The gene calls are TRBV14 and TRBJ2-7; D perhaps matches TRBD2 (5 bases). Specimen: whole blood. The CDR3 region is CASSQTSSYEQYF. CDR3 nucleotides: TGTGCCAGCAGCCAAACTAGCTCCTACGAGCAGTACTTC.